This TCR beta chain was recovered during a study of early T cells in non-severe SARS-CoV-2 infection. TCRdb itself ran the 5' RACE reads through MiXCR, one entry per CDR3 protein. The data contain fewer than 80,000 distinct CDR3 sequences, 9.5% of them seen just once; the ten biggest clones take up 5.9%. This clonotype showed up just a few times. The antigen remains unidentified. Overall study results and limits: VDJdb matching skewed toward anti-spike CD8 responses, missing private and CD4 specificities.

The sequenced material came from whole blood. The receptor was derived from an adult who was a healthcare worker with PCR-confirmed SARS-CoV-2 infection or an uninfected control (not recorded which).

CDR3 residues: CASSVGSTRNEQFF. The CDR3 DNA sequence: TGTGCCAGCAGCGTAGGGAGCACGAGGAATGAGCAGTTCTTC. This chain uses TRBV9 with TRBJ2-1, with D uncertain. Germline CDR1 reads SGDLS; CDR2 reads YYNGEE. Trimming removed 0 bases from V and 7 bases from J, with 11 bases in between. The CDR3 extends over 14 amino acids.